This T cell receptor beta chain was profiled in a study of cytomegalovirus exposure and HLA in healthy donors. Assay used: immunoSEQ multiplex PCR; TCRdb lists only in-frame clones, some missing. The data show roughly 60,000 clones, 90% to 95% seen once. Germline V gene sequence: CDR1 SGDLS, CDR2 YYNGEE. The CDR3 runs 14 residues. V dropped 3 bases and J dropped 5; count of bases not matched to a gene: 6. V is TRBV9 and J is TRBJ1-1; 8 positions agree with TRBD1. The sequence was collected from a woman between 18 and 29 years old in good health and CMV-seropositive. What was sequenced was PBMCs. In DNA form, the CDR3 reads TGTGCCAGCAGCGGAACAGGGGGAGGAACTGAAGCTTTCTTT. It yields the protein CASSGTGGGTEAFF.